The source of this T cell receptor beta chain is a study of shared clonotypes between healthy human individuals. Whole-study findings and limits: When naive CD4 clonotypes were compared across a few donors, roughly 4.9% were shared. Relative to their counterparts shared across all four donors, non-shared clonotypes exhibited diminished generation probabilities.

On this clone itself: Its antigen is not known.

Germline CDR1 reads MNHEY; CDR2 reads SMNVEV (reference sequence). V dropped 1 base and J dropped 4 bases, with 17 bases sitting between them. The length of the CDR3 is 16 residues. Each subset's genomic DNA was split evenly across several immunoSEQ plates. In replicate PCRs of sorted subsets, approximately 200 ng DNA, tens of thousands of T cell genomes, was used. Data came from immunoSEQ multiplex PCR; TCRdb stores just in-frame clones and leaves some out. The table lists 550,000 to 700,000 clones, 55% to 85% of them singletons. The chain employs TRBV27 and TRBJ2-7; tentatively, D is TRBD2 (7 bases). This receptor was taken from a woman in her 30s in good health. Sequences were obtained from memory CD4+ T cells sorted from blood. Subset noted: CD45RA-negative fraction. CDR3 amino acids: CASSLWLGGVLYEQYF. CDR3 in DNA: TGTGCCAGCAGTTTATGGTTAGGGGGGGTTCTGTACGAGCAGTACTTC.